This is a list of T cell receptor beta chains from one sample in a study of T cell repertoires in aging, cancer and after chemotherapy. TCRdb passed the multiplex PCR reads through MiXCR, listing each CDR3 protein once. The sample has thousands of distinct CDR3 sequences; about 30% are singletons. Sequenced input: blood. The receptor set was obtained from a human donor in good health. Both conserved end residues are part of each CDR3. Each record gives: CDR3 length, V gene, CDR3 protein.

len: 16; v_gene: TRBV15; CDR3aa: CATSPRERTDQETQYF
len: 15; v_gene: TRBV30; CDR3aa: CAFDPTSILGNEQFF
len: 14; v_gene: TRBV28; CDR3aa: CASSVMDRAGELFF
len: 13; v_gene: TRBV12-3/TRBV12-4; CDR3aa: CASSLQQYNEQFF
len: 15; v_gene: TRBV6-2/TRBV6-3; CDR3aa: CASSPDPLVGETQYF
len: 18; v_gene: TRBV12-3/TRBV12-4; CDR3aa: CASSPLRRNSLPNYGYTF
len: 16; v_gene: TRBV5-5; CDR3aa: CASSSLDRGRGNEQFF
len: 12; v_gene: TRBV6-5; CDR3aa: CASRGPNTEAFF
len: 12; v_gene: TRBV30; CDR3aa: CAWSVPLPEAFF
len: 15; v_gene: TRBV6-6; CDR3aa: CASSPPQGSHYEQYF
len: 14; v_gene: TRBV4-2; CDR3aa: CASSQDQGNEKLFF
len: 15; v_gene: TRBV6-1; CDR3aa: CASSETIAGTDTQYF
len: 17; v_gene: TRBV11-1; CDR3aa: CASSQESPSSYNSPLHF
len: 15; v_gene: TRBV18; CDR3aa: CASSIRGPGYTEAFF
len: 15; v_gene: TRBV27; CDR3aa: CASSSDRGLHYGYTF
len: 15; v_gene: TRBV5-4; CDR3aa: CASSLSKRTNTEAFF
len: 13; v_gene: TRBV6-5; CDR3aa: CASSYRGYTEAFF
len: 16; v_gene: TRBV6-5; CDR3aa: CASSYSANTRGTEAFF
len: 14; v_gene: TRBV6-6; CDR3aa: CASTPAGYTDTQYF
len: 13; v_gene: TRBV30; CDR3aa: CAWSFGLNYGYTF
len: 15; v_gene: TRBV7-2; CDR3aa: CASSTSGGQYNEQFF
len: 14; v_gene: TRBV30; CDR3aa: CAWSEVTANTEAFF